The TCR beta chain under discussion was sequenced for a study of T cells after yellow fever vaccination. The CDR3 extends over 17 amino acids. One entry per CDR3 protein results from TCRdb running MiXCR on the 5' RACE reads. In the table there are some 100,000 distinct CDR3 sequences, 7.5% to 10% of which are singletons. The rearrangement links TRBV21-1 to TRBJ2-3; TRBD1 reflects the table's D call only, with no check against the DNA. TRBV21-1 is a documented pseudogene. The material was CD8+ T cells not binding an NS4B(214-222) dextramer, sorted from PBMCs, obtained more than 13 days after the first yellow fever vaccination. This clonotype was sampled from a man younger than 35 who received the YFV17D yellow fever vaccine. CDR3 sequence (DNA): TGTGCCAGCAGCAAAGAAACCGGGACGCTGAGCACAGATACGCAGTATTTT. This translates into CASSKETGTLSTDTQYF.